This passage covers 21 T cell receptor beta chains from one sample sequenced in a study of T cells in Graves' hyperthyroidism and ophthalmopathy. Template material for amplifying TCR beta CDR3 regions consisted of RNA transcripts. In the first-round RT-PCR of the TCR CDR3, the HTBI primer set was used. MiXCR, run by TCRdb on the multiplex PCR reads, gives a single entry per CDR3 protein. The sample has 300,000 to 450,000 distinct CDR3 sequences; over 10% are singletons. Sequencing used blood. Every receptor here comes from a woman younger than 35 with Graves' hyperthyroidism.

This clonotype has ten or more counts. J is TRBJ2-7 and V is TRBV7-9, with a possible D match to TRBD1 (5 bases). The V gene's germline CDR1 is SEHNR and CDR2 FQNEAQ (reference sequence). The CDR3 sequence is 14 residues long. V was clipped by 5 bases and J by 3 bases, with 14 bases between them. The CDR3 bases are TGTGCCAGCAGCCCGTCTTCGACAGACTACGAGCAGTACTTC. Translating it yields CASSPSSTDYEQYF.

This clonotype was detected many times. V gene TRBV6-1 combines with J gene TRBJ2-1; 10 nucleotides line up with TRBD2. Germline trimming cut 2 bases from V and 9 bases from J; bases unmatched to any gene: 7. This CDR3 is 15 amino acids long. Germline assignment: CDR1 MNHNS and CDR2 SASEGT. The CDR3 here is CASSESGGAGSEQFF. The CDR3 DNA follows: TGTGCCAGCAGTGAAAGCGGGGGGGCGGGAAGTGAGCAGTTCTTC.

This clonotype was seen repeatedly, ten times or more. V is TRBV11-2 and J is TRBJ2-5; TRBD1 matches at 10 bases. The CDR3 consists of 16 residues. Germline assignment: CDR1 SGHAT and CDR2 FQNNGV. Germline trimming cut 2 bases from V and 5 bases from J; bases unmatched to any gene: 8. The CDR3 bases are TGTGCCAGCAGCTTACGACAGGGGGCCGGTGGGGAGACCCAGTACTTC. Translation: CASSLRQGAGGETQYF.

This clonotype was detected many times. The rearrangement joins TRBV28 to TRBJ2-4; tentatively, D is TRBD2 (5 bases). Between the trimmed V and J ends, which lost 3 bases and 3 bases, there was a span of 9 bases. Germline assignment: CDR1 MDHEN and CDR2 SYDVKM. The CDR3 sequence is 14 residues long. The CDR3 loop is CASSLGAVKNIQYF. Written as DNA, the CDR3 is TGTGCCAGCAGTTTGGGAGCTGTCAAAAACATTCAGTACTTC.

This clonotype appeared many times. The chain has TRBV9 and TRBJ1-3, with D uncertain. The CDR3 is 15 amino acids. Germline CDR1 and CDR2: SGDLS and YYNGEE. V lost 0 bases and J lost 1, with 8 bases in between. The CDR3 loop reads CASSVGGASGNTIYF. CDR3 coding DNA: TGTGCCAGCAGCGTAGGCGGTGCGTCTGGAAACACCATATATTTT.

Many counts were recorded for this clonotype. The rearrangement uses TRBV28 and TRBJ2-7; TRBD2 might be the D (6 bases). This CDR3 has 14 residues. V lost 6 bases, J lost 0 bases, and 12 bases lay in between. CDR1 and CDR2 (germline): MDHEN, SYDVKM. CDR3 residues: CASSRLGSSYEQYF. The DNA of the CDR3 is TGTGCCAGCAGCCGACTCGGGAGCTCCTACGAGCAGTACTTC.

This clonotype was seen a handful of times. This chain uses TRBV9 with TRBJ2-2; no clear D gene. Germline V CDR1 and CDR2: SGDLS, YYNGEE. V lost 0 bases and J 8 bases, leaving 5 bases between the germline ends. The CDR3 has 12 amino acids. The CDR3, as DNA: TGTGCCAGCAGCGTAGGAAGTGGGGAGCTGTTTTTT. It is translated as CASSVGSGELFF.

This clonotype showed up many times. V usage is TRBV6-5 and J usage is TRBJ1-4, with TRBD1 identical over 8 bases. The CDR3 is 20 amino acids. Per germline, CDR1 MNHEY and CDR2 SVGAGI. With V trimmed by 0 bases and J by 0 bases, 12 bases remained unmatched. The CDR3 DNA reads TGTGCCAGCAGTTACTCTACCTTAGGGACAGGCGGTGCAACTAATGAAAAACTGTTTTTT. It codes for CASSYSTLGTGGATNEKLFF.

In its sample, this clonotype was seen many times. The V gene is TRBV7-9, the J gene TRBJ2-5; no definite D call. CDR1 SEHNR and CDR2 FQNEAQ come from the germline V gene (reference sequence). V was shortened by 2 bases and J by 0 bases, with 10 bases between the two germline ends. The CDR3 runs to 15 residues. The CDR3 DNA is TGTGCCAGCAGCTTAAGGTCTTGGTACCAAGAGACCCAGTACTTC. Protein: CASSLRSWYQETQYF.

V and J are TRBV11-2 and TRBJ2-7; 7 positions agree with TRBD1. The CDR3 totals 14 residues. Germline values: CDR1 SGHAT, CDR2 FQNNGV. The trim removed 9 bases at V and 6 bases at J, leaving 14 bases unmatched. The CDR3: CASSKNNAGGEQYF. The CDR3 DNA follows: TGTGCCAGTAGTAAGAATAACGCAGGGGGCGAGCAGTACTTC.

This clonotype was seen a few times. This chain connects TRBV27 to TRBJ2-1; 16 bases are a match to TRBD2. Germline CDR1 MNHEY, CDR2 SMNVEV (reference sequence). The CDR3 totals 16 residues. V dropped 6 bases and J dropped 7; count of bases not matched to a gene: 6. CDR3 in DNA: TGTGCCAGCAGCCAGGGACTAGCGGGGGGGCCTAATGAGCAGTTCTTC. It yields the protein CASSQGLAGGPNEQFF.

The rearrangement uses TRBV4-1 and TRBJ1-4; D not certain. The CDR3 contains 16 residues. The germline CDR1 and CDR2 sequences are MGHRA and YSYEKL. The germline V and J ends were trimmed by 3 bases and 3 bases, with 14 bases remaining between them. The CDR3 coding sequence is TGCGCCAGCAGCCAGGCCCACGCATACTCTAATGAAAAACTGTTTTTT. It encodes CASSQAHAYSNEKLFF.

This clonotype was detected only a few times. An end of the junction differs from the germline gene, which may be a read error. The rearrangement joins TRBV7-2 to TRBJ2-5; D is possibly TRBD1 (5 bases). This CDR3 comprises 15 residues. Germline V gives CDR1 SGHTA, CDR2 FQGNSA. In nucleotides, the CDR3 is TGTGCCAACAGCTTAAATATGGGGCTGAAGGAGACCCAGTACTTC. Amino acids: CANSLNMGLKETQYF.

The chain recombines TRBV6-5 with TRBJ2-1; 7 nucleotides line up with TRBD1. This CDR3 spans 16 amino acids. With V trimmed by 3 bases and J by 4 bases, 9 bases remained unmatched. Germline V lookup: CDR1 MNHEY, CDR2 SVGAGI. Here the CDR3 reads CASSYSTGQMYNEQFF. In DNA, the CDR3 is TGTGCCAGCAGTTATAGTACGGGACAGATGTACAATGAGCAGTTCTTC.

This clonotype was seen ten or more times. This rearrangement joins TRBV6-1 to TRBJ2-7, with 11 positions matching TRBD2. The junction had 9 bases not matched to a gene; V was cut back by 5 bases and J by 6 bases. This CDR3 comprises 15 residues. CDR1 MNHNS and CDR2 SASEGT come from the germline V gene. This CDR3 reads CASSSIAGGRGEQYF. DNA for the CDR3: TGTGCCAGCAGTTCCATAGCGGGGGGGCGAGGCGAGCAGTACTTC.

This clonotype came up many times. This chain links TRBV7-2 with TRBJ2-7; unclear D gene. Germline CDR1 SGHTA, CDR2 FQGNSA. V gave up 5 bases and J gave up 6 bases, with 17 bases separating them. The CDR3 totals 14 residues. This CDR3 is CASSPRSPTREQYF. The CDR3 DNA reads as TGTGCCAGCAGCCCTCGGTCTCCAACCCGCGAGCAGTACTTC.

In its sample, this clonotype was seen many times. V is TRBV28 and J is TRBJ2-7; 11 bases are shared with TRBD1. The CDR3 totals 14 residues. V was clipped by 6 bases and J by 4 bases; unmatched bases: 5. Germline V gene sequence: CDR1 MDHEN, CDR2 SYDVKM. CDR3 in amino acids: CASSRRDRGYEQYF. The CDR3 DNA sequence: TGTGCCAGCAGCCGCCGGGACAGGGGGTACGAGCAGTACTTC. The full variable domain, its missing parts supplied by reference TRBV28 and TRBJ2-7, is DVKVTQSSRYLVKRTGEKVFLECVQDMDHENMFWYRQDPGLGLRLIYFSYDVKMKEKGDIPEGYSVSREKKERFSLILESASTNQTSMYLCASSRRDRGYEQYFGPGTRLTVT.

This clonotype appeared many times. The genes are TRBV3-1 and TRBJ2-5; TRBD2 matches at 10 bases. CDR3 length: 17 residues. Per the germline V gene, CDR1 is LGHDT and CDR2 is YNNKEL (reference sequence). With V trimmed by 4 bases and J by 7 bases, 15 bases remained unmatched. For the CDR3, the DNA is TGTGCCAGCAGCCTGCCTCGGACTAGCGGACCCGGGGGGACCCAGTACTTC. Translation gives CASSLPRTSGPGGTQYF.

This clonotype was detected ten times or more. The rearrangement links TRBV27 to TRBJ2-3; 10 bases map to TRBD2. J lost 2 bases, V lost 0 bases, and 5 bases had no gene match. Germline CDR1 and CDR2: MNHEY and SMNVEV (reference sequence). The CDR3 sequence is 17 residues long. CDR3 residues: CASSLSWLAGVTDTQYF. The CDR3 DNA sequence: TGTGCCAGCAGTTTATCGTGGCTAGCGGGGGTCACAGATACGCAGTATTTT.

This clonotype appeared many times. This sequence joins TRBV30 and TRBJ1-1; possible D gene TRBD1, 5 bases. Germline CDR1 is GTSNPN and CDR2 is SVGIG (reference sequence). The CDR3 sequence is 13 residues long. Trimming took 0 bases from V and 5 from J, leaving 10 bases between them. CDR3 residues: CAWSVGEDTEAFF. As DNA, the CDR3 is TGTGCCTGGAGTGTGGGGGAGGATACTGAAGCTTTCTTT. The full variable domain, in which reference TRBV30 and TRBJ1-1 provide the parts outside the CDR3, is SQTIHQWPATLVQPVGSPLSLECTVEGTSNPNLYWYRQAAGRGLQLLFYSVGIGQISSEVPQNLSASRPQDRQFILSSKKLLLSDSGFYLCAWSVGEDTEAFFGQGTRLTVV.

This clonotype came up many times. The V and J genes are TRBV20-1 and TRBJ2-7; 8 nucleotides match TRBD1. Trimming removed 2 bases from V and 6 bases from J; junction bases left unmatched: 12. Germline assignment: CDR1 DFQATT and CDR2 SNEGSKA (reference sequence). The CDR3 contains 15 residues. The CDR3: CSARPDRDSVGEQYF. CDR3 coding DNA: TGCAGTGCTAGACCGGACAGGGACTCCGTGGGCGAGCAGTACTTC.